This TCR beta chain was captured by sequencing in a study of blood T cell repertoires in COVID-19. On the study more broadly: Collection of acute and convalescent COVID-19 samples took place in the United States, Italy and Spain. Sample material is recorded as cDNA or gDNA derived from T cells, B-cell-depleted T cells, or PBMCs.

This clone was counted between two and nine times. This CDR3 is 17 amino acids long. The germline gives CDR1 SGHRS, CDR2 YFSETQ. V lost 1 base to trimming and J lost 0 bases; unmatched junction nucleotides: 6. Original processing notes: Reference gene primer amplification gave estimated nucleated cell counts. Produced via immunoSEQ multiplex PCR; TCRdb's table is partial and in-frame only. V, J and clone size derive from that table, while D and trimming were established from the DNA sequence. The sample lists some 190,000 clones, about four fifths occurring once. The Seattle patients joined while their infection was active and were tracked longitudinally afterward.

This chain uses TRBV5-1 with TRBJ1-2; 10 bases line up with TRBD1. The sequence came from a woman aged 55-75 years with COVID-19, enrolled during active disease. The sequenced sample consisted of peripheral blood. The CDR3 protein is CASSLFSGTGANYGYTF. CDR3 coding DNA: TGCGCCAGCAGCTTGTTTTCGGGGACAGGGGCTAACTATGGCTACACCTTC.